These 2 T cell receptor beta chains originate from one sample sequenced in a study of CD8 T cells in Susac syndrome. Random hexamers were used to reverse transcribe an amount of roughly 0.45 to 1 ug RNA. TCRdb ran MiXCR on the immunoSEQ multiplex PCR reads and lists one entry per CDR3 protein. There are roughly 190,000 distinct CDR3 sequences in the sample; almost 96% occur only once, and 0.09% to 0.1% lies in the top ten. Sequencing was carried out using CD4+ T cells from PBMCs. The receptors stem from a human donor with Susac syndrome.

The chain employs TRBV30 and TRBJ1-1, with D uncertain. The CDR3 covers 13 residues. V lost 0 bases, J lost 1 base, and 6 bases lay in between. The V gene's germline CDR1 is GTSNPN and CDR2 SVGIG (reference sequence). This CDR3 reads CAWSVRGNTEAFF. CDR3 nucleotide sequence: TGTGCCTGGAGTGTCCGAGGGAACACTGAAGCTTTCTTT.

The chain joins TRBV12-5 to TRBJ2-7; TRBD1 aligns across 7 bases. The CDR3 totals 13 residues. The V gene end was trimmed by 2 bases and the J gene end by 5 bases; junction bases not matched to a gene: 3. CDR1 is LGHNT and CDR2 is FRNRAP in the germline V gene. In DNA form, the CDR3 reads TGTGCTAGTGGTTTGCCAGGGGGAGACGAGCAGTACTTC. Translated: CASGLPGGDEQYF.